Shown below are 27 T cell receptor beta chains from a single sample sequenced in a study of shared clonotypes between healthy human individuals. This table comes from immunoSEQ multiplex PCR, and its TCRdb copy is limited to in-frame clones, with some not included. Of approximately 640,000 clones listed, less than 95% were seen once; the top ten hold about a third. Sequencing used memory CD8+ T cells from PBMCs. Subset indicated: CD45RO+ cells pooled with CCR7-negative TemRA cells. The source of these receptors is a man between 18 and 35 years old in good health. Some clones in this sample may be carry-over from other donors' samples.

The chain couples TRBV2 to TRBJ1-1, with 9 bases that match TRBD1. There are 17 residues in the CDR3. Trimming cost V 5 bases and J 2 bases; bases outside gene matches: 12. From germline, CDR1 is SNHLY and CDR2 FYNNEI. The CDR3 is CASSPVTGGERNTEAFF. The CDR3 DNA reads as TGTGCCAGCAGTCCGGTTACAGGGGGCGAACGAAACACTGAAGCTTTCTTT.

The chain carries TRBV7-9 and TRBJ1-1; a possible D gene is TRBD1 (5 bases). The germline V and J ends were trimmed by 6 bases and 3 bases, with 14 bases remaining between them. The CDR3 has 14 amino acids. Per the germline V gene, CDR1 is SEHNR and CDR2 is FQNEAQ (reference sequence). Here the CDR3 DNA reads TGTGCCAGCAGTACTGCGGGGCCCGACACTGAAGCTTTCTTT. Protein: CASSTAGPDTEAFF.

This clone has a handful of counts. The chain has TRBV28 and TRBJ1-3; unclear D gene. The V gene's germline CDR1 is MDHEN and CDR2 SYDVKM. The CDR3 covers 11 residues. V lost 7 bases and J 3 bases, leaving 4 bases between the germline ends. CDR3 amino acids: CASTIGNTIYF. The CDR3 DNA is TGTGCCAGCACAATTGGAAACACCATATATTTT.

The V gene is TRBV5-1, the J gene TRBJ2-7, with 7 bases lining up with TRBD2. The length of the CDR3 is 18 residues. With 0 bases clipped from V and 2 bases from J, the junction kept 14 bases outside the gene matches. Germline lookup yields CDR1 SGHRS and CDR2 YFSETQ. The CDR3 loop is CASSLGVTLRGSTYEQYF. CDR3 sequence (DNA): TGCGCCAGCAGCTTGGGGGTCACCCTGCGGGGGTCTACCTACGAGCAGTACTTC.

The V gene is TRBV9, the J gene TRBJ1-3; D is undetermined. Per germline, CDR1 SGDLS and CDR2 YYNGEE. Trimming left V 4 bases short and J 2 bases short, with 10 bases between. The CDR3 consists of 14 residues. The CDR3 protein is CASSISGAGNTIYF. The CDR3 coding sequence is TGTGCCAGCAGCATATCGGGAGCTGGAAACACCATATATTTT.

This sequence joins TRBV28 and TRBJ2-7, with TRBD2 as a possible D gene (6 bases). Per the germline V gene, CDR1 is MDHEN and CDR2 is SYDVKM. Trimming left V 5 bases short and J 4 bases short, with 18 bases between. The CDR3 has 15 amino acids. CDR3 nucleotides: TGTGCCAGCAGTGGGGTCGGCGGGGTAGGATACGAGCAGTACTTC. It encodes CASSGVGGVGYEQYF.

The chain employs TRBV6-6 and TRBJ2-1; D possibly uses TRBD1 or TRBD2 (5 bases each). The V and J ends lost 6 bases and 3 bases respectively, with 15 bases between them. Germline V gene lookup returns CDR1 MNHNY and CDR2 SVGAGI (reference sequence). This CDR3 region has 15 residues. CDR3 DNA: TGTGCCAGCAGCCCCGGGACCCACGACTACAATGAGCAGTTCTTC. Amino acid sequence: CASSPGTHDYNEQFF.

This sequence joins TRBV4-3 and TRBJ1-5; 7 bases line up with TRBD1. Germline V gene lookup returns CDR1 LGHNA and CDR2 YSLEER. Trimming at V came to 1 base and at J to 4 bases, leaving 10 bases not matched to a gene. CDR3 size: 17 residues. The CDR3 protein is CASSQGRTGPGNQPQHF. In DNA form, the CDR3 reads TGCGCCAGCAGCCAAGGGAGGACAGGTCCGGGGAATCAGCCCCAGCATTTT.

This clone was detected only once. This chain uses TRBV11-2 with TRBJ2-5; no clear D gene. The CDR3 is 13 amino acids. Trimming took off 8 bases at V and 2 bases at J, with 12 bases between the two ends. CDR1 SGHAT and CDR2 FQNNGV come from the germline V gene. The DNA of the CDR3 is TGTGCCAGCGGTAACCGGGCTCAAGAGACCCAGTACTTC. It yields the protein CASGNRAQETQYF.

The chain couples TRBV27 to TRBJ1-2; D remains unclear. Per the germline V gene, CDR1 is MNHEY and CDR2 is SMNVEV (reference sequence). The CDR3 length is 12 residues. Trimming left V 8 bases short and J 6 bases short, with 13 bases between. This CDR3 reads CASGPGNDGYTF. The CDR3 DNA is TGTGCCAGCGGACCTGGCAATGATGGCTACACCTTC.

The chain employs TRBV10-3 and TRBJ2-1, with TRBD1 matching 8 bases. Germline loops: CDR1 ENHRY, CDR2 SYGVKD. Trimming removed 10 bases from V and 7 bases from J; junction bases left unmatched: 15. The CDR3 runs 15 residues. The CDR3 loop is CATLDRGLQWNEQFF. CDR3 coding DNA: TGTGCCACACTAGACAGGGGCCTACAGTGGAATGAGCAGTTCTTC.

Points on this clone: In the same sample, other DNA sequences code for this CDR3. The chain is built from TRBV28 and TRBJ2-2; D not certain. CDR1 and CDR2 (germline): MDHEN, SYDVKM. The CDR3 length is 14 residues. Between the trimmed V and J ends, which lost 1 base and 2 bases, there was a span of 5 bases. In nucleotides, the CDR3 is TGTGCCAGCAGTTTATCGGGCAACACCGGGGAGCTGTTTTTT. This sequence encodes CASSLSGNTGELFF.

V is TRBV5-1 and J is TRBJ2-7, with 10 bases that match TRBD1. The germline V gene has CDR1 SGHRS and CDR2 YFSETQ. The CDR3 sequence is 15 residues long. V lost 1 base and J lost 3; bases outside the gene matches: 4. The CDR3 coding sequence is TGCGCCAGCAGCTTGTGGACAGGGGGTAACTACGAGCAGTACTTC. This sequence encodes CASSLWTGGNYEQYF.

This clone was recorded once. This rearrangement joins TRBV6-1 to TRBJ1-1; 8 bases are shared with TRBD1. Germline CDR1 is MNHNS and CDR2 is SASEGT. The CDR3 is 15 amino acids. Germline trimming cut 0 bases from V and 6 bases from J; bases unmatched to any gene: 6. The CDR3: CASSEANRGLPEAFF. The CDR3 coding sequence is TGTGCCAGCAGTGAAGCCAACAGGGGGTTGCCTGAAGCTTTCTTT.

The CDR3: CASSLTIREKLFF. In DNA, the CDR3 is TGTGCCAGCAGTTTAACCATCAGGGAAAAACTGTTTTTT. The rearrangement uses TRBV28 and TRBJ1-4, with no clear D. Germline CDR1 and CDR2: MDHEN and SYDVKM. V was trimmed by 2 bases and J by 8 bases, leaving 9 bases between them. The CDR3 totals 13 residues.

The chain recombines TRBV7-9 with TRBJ2-5, with D tentatively TRBD1 (6 bases). The CDR3 runs 14 residues. The germline V gene has CDR1 SEHNR and CDR2 FQNEAQ (reference sequence). V dropped 4 bases and J dropped 2 bases, with 11 bases sitting between them. The DNA for the CDR3 is TGTGCCAGCAGCTCAGGACAGAAACAAGAGACCCAGTACTTC. This sequence encodes CASSSGQKQETQYF. Full variable domain (rest looked up from reference TRBV7-9 and TRBJ2-5): DTGVSQNPRHKITKRGQNVTFRCDPISEHNRLYWYRQTLGQGPEFLTYFQNEAQLEKSRLLSDRFSAERPKGSFSTLEIQRTEQGDSAMYLCASSSGQKQETQYFGPGTRLLVL.

The chain links TRBV27 to TRBJ2-7; no reliable D call. Germline V gene sequence: CDR1 MNHEY, CDR2 SMNVEV (reference sequence). The CDR3 runs 13 residues. Deletions cut 5 bases from V and 5 bases from J, with 13 bases between. In DNA form, the CDR3 reads TGTGCCAGCAGTCCCACCTCCTCGGACGAGCAGTACTTC. Its protein is CASSPTSSDEQYF.

The genes are TRBV4-1 and TRBJ1-1; 10 nucleotides agree with TRBD1. This CDR3 spans 16 amino acids. Germline V CDR1 and CDR2: MGHRA, YSYEKL. With 0 bases clipped from V and 4 bases from J, the junction kept 5 bases outside the gene matches. The CDR3 DNA reads TGCGCCAGCAGCCAAGATGAGGGGACAGGGGTCACTGAAGCTTTCTTT. It translates to CASSQDEGTGVTEAFF.

Written as DNA, the CDR3 is TGCGCCAGCAGCCAAGTTTCGTACAGGTTATACGAGCAGTACTTC. As protein: CASSQVSYRLYEQYF. The chain carries TRBV4-1 and TRBJ2-7, with D possibly matching TRBD1 (5 bases). From germline, CDR1 is MGHRA and CDR2 YSYEKL. The CDR3 length is 15 residues. V was clipped by 1 base and J by 4 bases, with 14 bases between them.

The chain combines TRBV28 with TRBJ2-1, with D uncertain. Deletions cut 5 bases from V and 3 bases from J, with 11 bases between. Germline CDR1 MDHEN, CDR2 SYDVKM. This CDR3 region has 14 residues. For the CDR3, the DNA is TGTGCCAGCAGTGTCTCTGGCAGCTACAATGAGCAGTTCTTC. Translated, it gives CASSVSGSYNEQFF.

The rearrangement links TRBV6-5 to TRBJ2-7; 10 bases line up with TRBD2. The germline V gene has CDR1 MNHEY and CDR2 SVGAGI. J gave up 2 bases and V 5 bases, and 6 bases lay outside the gene matches. The CDR3 runs 15 residues. CDR3 protein: CASSPIAGGTYEQYF. For the CDR3, the DNA is TGTGCCAGCAGTCCCATAGCGGGAGGCACCTACGAGCAGTACTTC.

The chain recombines TRBV9 with TRBJ2-7, with D tentatively TRBD1 (7 bases). V was trimmed by 4 bases and J by 3 bases, leaving 26 bases between them. This CDR3 is 18 amino acids long. The V gene's germline CDR1 is SGDLS and CDR2 YYNGEE. The CDR3 reads CASSISLEGMAGGYEQYF. The CDR3 nucleotides read TGTGCCAGCAGCATTAGCCTGGAGGGAATGGCAGGGGGCTACGAGCAGTACTTC. The variable domain in full, with the rest retrieved from reference TRBV9 and TRBJ2-7, is DSGVTQTPKHLITATGQRVTLRCSPRSGDLSVYWYQQSLDQGLQFLIQYYNGEERAKGNILERFSAQQFPDLHSELNLSSLELGDSALYFCASSISLEGMAGGYEQYFGPGTRLTVT.

This chain uses TRBV6-1 with TRBJ1-1; 9 nucleotides agree with TRBD1. CDR1 is MNHNS, CDR2 SASEGT, per germline. With 6 bases clipped from V and 12 bases from J, the junction kept 14 bases outside the gene matches. There are 14 residues in the CDR3. The CDR3 sequence is CASRPGQGPSVPFF. DNA for the CDR3: TGTGCCAGCAGACCGGGACAGGGACCCTCGGTCCCTTTCTTT.

The rearrangement links TRBV10-2 to TRBJ2-7; D may be TRBD1 (6 bases). Germline CDR1 is WSHSY and CDR2 is SAAADI. Trimming took off 2 bases at V and 3 bases at J, with 23 bases between the two ends. The CDR3 consists of 18 residues. CDR3 sequence (DNA): TGCGCCAGCAGTGAGGGTCCTCAGGTGGCAGGGGCCCTCTACGAGCAGTACTTC. It specifies CASSEGPQVAGALYEQYF.

This chain joins TRBV2 and TRBJ2-1; 10 bases agree with TRBD2. The germline V gene has CDR1 SNHLY and CDR2 FYNNEI. The trim removed 7 bases at V and 2 bases at J, leaving 8 bases unmatched. This CDR3 region has 16 residues. As DNA, the CDR3 is TGTGCCAGCATAGGGACTAGCGTAACAGCCTACAATGAGCAGTTCTTC. This encodes CASIGTSVTAYNEQFF.

This rearrangement joins TRBV27 to TRBJ1-1, with 12 bases that match TRBD1. The CDR3 length is 14 residues. After removal of 8 bases from V and 6 bases from J, the junction contained 7 bases not matched to a gene. Germline-derived CDR1 and CDR2 are MNHEY and SMNVEV (reference sequence). This CDR3 is CASYGTGGRSEAFF. CDR3 nucleotides: TGTGCCAGCTACGGGACAGGGGGCAGGTCTGAAGCTTTCTTT.

The rearrangement joins TRBV6-6 to TRBJ1-2; D call uncertain. CDR1 MNHNY and CDR2 SVGAGI come from the germline V gene (reference sequence). The V end was cut by 2 bases, the J end by 3 bases, with 13 bases between. CDR3 length: 15 residues. This chain's CDR3 is CASSYDGERDYGYTF. In nucleotides, the CDR3 is TGTGCCAGCAGTTACGATGGGGAGCGCGACTATGGCTACACCTTC.